Listed below are T cell receptor beta chains from one sample, sequenced in a study of cytomegalovirus exposure and HLA in healthy donors. TCRdb's table, derived via immunoSEQ multiplex PCR, lists solely in-frame clones and lacks some. This table has 260,000 or so clones, around nine tenths appearing once. The source material was PBMCs. Receptor source: a man aged 18-30 years in good health and CMV-seronegative. CDR3s leave out the opening cysteine and the closing phenylalanine or tryptophan.

J	V	CDR3
TRBJ1-1	TRBV6-5	ASSPAGPSQAF
TRBJ2-3	TRBV28	ASSLPSGSITDTQY
TRBJ2-3	TRBV5-6	ASSLGWGPTDTQY
TRBJ2-1	TRBV6-6	ASSYPDGFEQF
TRBJ2-7	TRBV7-2	ASSSPGGAGYEQY
TRBJ2-3	TRBV5-1	ASSLVGLEADTQY
TRBJ2-1	TRBV6-6	ASRPTRSSYNEQF
TRBJ2-5	TRBV19	ASSSRVSETQY
TRBJ1-2	TRBV27	ASSDYRGGYT
TRBJ2-1	TRBV19	ASSISRVNEQF
TRBJ2-7	TRBV18	ASSPNSQGLSEQY